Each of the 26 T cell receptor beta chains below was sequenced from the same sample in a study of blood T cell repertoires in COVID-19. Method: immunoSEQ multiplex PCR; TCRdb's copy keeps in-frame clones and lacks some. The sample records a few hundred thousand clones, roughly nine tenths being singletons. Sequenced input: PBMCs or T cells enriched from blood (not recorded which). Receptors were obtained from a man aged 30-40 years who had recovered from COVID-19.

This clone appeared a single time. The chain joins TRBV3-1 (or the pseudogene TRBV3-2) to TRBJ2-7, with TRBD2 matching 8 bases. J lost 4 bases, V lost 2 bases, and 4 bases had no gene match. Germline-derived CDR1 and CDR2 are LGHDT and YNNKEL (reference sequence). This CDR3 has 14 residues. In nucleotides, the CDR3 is TGTGCCAGCAGCCAAAGCGGGAGTCGTTACGAGCAGTACTTC. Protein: CASSQSGSRYEQYF.

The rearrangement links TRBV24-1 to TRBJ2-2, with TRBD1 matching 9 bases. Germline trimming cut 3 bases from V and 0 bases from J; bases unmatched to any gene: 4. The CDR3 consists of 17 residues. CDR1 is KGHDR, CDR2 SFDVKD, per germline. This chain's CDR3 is CATSDPGQGSNTGELFF. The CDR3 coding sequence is TGTGCCACCAGTGATCCGGGACAGGGATCGAACACCGGGGAGCTGTTTTTT.

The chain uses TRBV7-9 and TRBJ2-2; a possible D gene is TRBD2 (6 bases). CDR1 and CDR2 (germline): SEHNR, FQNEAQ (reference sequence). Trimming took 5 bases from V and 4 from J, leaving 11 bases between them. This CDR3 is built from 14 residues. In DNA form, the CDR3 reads TGTGCCAGCAGCCCACTAGCAGTCACCGGGGAGCTGTTTTTT. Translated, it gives CASSPLAVTGELFF.

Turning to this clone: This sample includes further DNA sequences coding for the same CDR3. The CDR3 spells CASSSGNQPQHF. The CDR3 bases are TGTGCCAGCAGCTCAGGGAATCAGCCCCAGCATTTT. The chain joins TRBV28 to TRBJ1-5, with a tentative D call TRBD1 (5 bases). The CDR3 runs 12 residues. Looked up from germline, CDR1 is MDHEN and CDR2 is SYDVKM. V lost 6 bases, J lost 4 bases, and 7 bases lay in between.

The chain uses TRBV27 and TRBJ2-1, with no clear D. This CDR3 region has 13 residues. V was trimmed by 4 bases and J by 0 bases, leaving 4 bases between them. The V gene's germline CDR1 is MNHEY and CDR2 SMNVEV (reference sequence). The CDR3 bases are TGTGCCAGCAGTTCCTTCTCCTACAATGAGCAGTTCTTC. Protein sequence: CASSSFSYNEQFF.

The CDR3, as DNA: TGCGCCAGCAGTGATGAAGGGGCGCATGGCTACACCTTC. It codes for CASSDEGAHGYTF. This rearrangement joins TRBV10-1 to TRBJ1-2; possibly TRBD1 for D (5 bases). The CDR3 totals 13 residues. CDR1 and CDR2 from the germline V gene are WNHNN and SYGVQD (reference sequence). V dropped 3 bases and J dropped 6 bases, with 11 bases sitting between them.

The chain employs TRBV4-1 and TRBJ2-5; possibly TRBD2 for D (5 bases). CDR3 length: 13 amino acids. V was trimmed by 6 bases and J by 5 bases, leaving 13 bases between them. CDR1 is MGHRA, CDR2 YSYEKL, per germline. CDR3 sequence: CASRREGLETQYF. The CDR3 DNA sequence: TGCGCCAGCAGACGAGAGGGTTTGGAGACCCAGTACTTC.

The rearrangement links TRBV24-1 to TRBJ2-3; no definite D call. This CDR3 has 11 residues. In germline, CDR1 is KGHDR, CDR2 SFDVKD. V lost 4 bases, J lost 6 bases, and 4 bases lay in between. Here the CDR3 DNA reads TGTGCCACCAGTGAACTGGATACGCAGTATTTT. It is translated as CATSELDTQYF.

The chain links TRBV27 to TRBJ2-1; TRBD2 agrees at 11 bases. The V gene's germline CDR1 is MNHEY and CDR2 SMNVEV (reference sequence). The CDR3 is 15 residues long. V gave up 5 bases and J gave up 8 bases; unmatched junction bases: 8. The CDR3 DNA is TGTGCCAGCAGTATAGCGGGAGGGCCGAAATATGAGCAGTTCTTC. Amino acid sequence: CASSIAGGPKYEQFF.

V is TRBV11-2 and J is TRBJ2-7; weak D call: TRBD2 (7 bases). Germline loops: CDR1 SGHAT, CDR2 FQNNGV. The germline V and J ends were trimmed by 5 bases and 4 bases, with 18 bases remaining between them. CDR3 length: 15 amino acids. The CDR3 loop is CASSLWIGGGYEQYF. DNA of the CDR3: TGTGCCAGCAGCCTATGGATAGGGGGGGGGTACGAGCAGTACTTC.

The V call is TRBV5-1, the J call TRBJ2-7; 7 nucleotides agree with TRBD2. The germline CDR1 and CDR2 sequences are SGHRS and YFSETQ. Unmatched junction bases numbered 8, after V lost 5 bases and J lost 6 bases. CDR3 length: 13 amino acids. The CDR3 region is CASSQREGFEQYF. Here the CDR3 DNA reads TGCGCCAGCAGTCAGCGGGAAGGTTTCGAGCAGTACTTC.

CDR3 region: CASSTTGVGSYEQYF. For the CDR3, the DNA is TGTGCCAGTAGTACAACAGGGGTCGGCTCCTACGAGCAGTACTTC. The rearrangement joins TRBV19 to TRBJ2-7; 7 nucleotides line up with TRBD1. Germline CDR1 is LNHDA and CDR2 is SQIVND (reference sequence). The CDR3 is made up of 15 amino acids. Trimming cost V 4 bases and J 0 bases; bases outside gene matches: 6.

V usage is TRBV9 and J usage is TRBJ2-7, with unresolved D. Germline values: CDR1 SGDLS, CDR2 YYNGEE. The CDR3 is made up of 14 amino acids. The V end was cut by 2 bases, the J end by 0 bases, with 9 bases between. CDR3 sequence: CASSVDPSSYEQYF. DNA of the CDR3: TGTGCCAGCAGCGTTGATCCCAGCTCCTACGAGCAGTACTTC.

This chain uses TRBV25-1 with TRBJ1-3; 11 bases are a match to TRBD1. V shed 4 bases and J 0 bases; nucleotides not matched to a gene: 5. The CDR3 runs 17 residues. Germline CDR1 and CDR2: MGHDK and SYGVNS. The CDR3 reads CASSAPGTGGSGNTIYF. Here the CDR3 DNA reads TGTGCCAGCAGTGCCCCCGGGACAGGGGGCTCTGGAAACACCATATATTTT.

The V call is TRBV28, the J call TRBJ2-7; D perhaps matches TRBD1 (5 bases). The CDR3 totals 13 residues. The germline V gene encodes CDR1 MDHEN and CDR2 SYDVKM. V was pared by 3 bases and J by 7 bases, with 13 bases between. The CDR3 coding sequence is TGTGCCAGCAGTTTGGGCAGGGCCTGGGAGCAGTACTTC. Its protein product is CASSLGRAWEQYF. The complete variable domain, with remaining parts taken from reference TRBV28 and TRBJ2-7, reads DVKVTQSSRYLVKRTGEKVFLECVQDMDHENMFWYRQDPGLGLRLIYFSYDVKMKEKGDIPEGYSVSREKKERFSLILESASTNQTSMYLCASSLGRAWEQYFGPGTRLTVT.

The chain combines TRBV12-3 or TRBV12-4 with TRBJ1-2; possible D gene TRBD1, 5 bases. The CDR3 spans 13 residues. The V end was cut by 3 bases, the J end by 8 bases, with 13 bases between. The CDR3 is CASSFKGYGGYTF. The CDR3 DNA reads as TGTGCCAGCAGTTTTAAGGGGTACGGGGGCTACACCTTC.

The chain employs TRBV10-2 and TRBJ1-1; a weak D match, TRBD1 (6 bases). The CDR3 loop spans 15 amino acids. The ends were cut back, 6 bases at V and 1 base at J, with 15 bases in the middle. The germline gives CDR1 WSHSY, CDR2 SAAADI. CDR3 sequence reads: CASRTWTDQNTEAFF. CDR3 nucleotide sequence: TGCGCCAGCAGGACGTGGACAGATCAGAACACTGAAGCTTTCTTT.

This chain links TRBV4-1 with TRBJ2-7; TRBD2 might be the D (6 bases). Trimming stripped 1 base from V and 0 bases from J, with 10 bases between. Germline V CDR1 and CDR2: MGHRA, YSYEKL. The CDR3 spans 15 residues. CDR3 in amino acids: CASSQGVADSYEQYF. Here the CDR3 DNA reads TGCGCCAGCAGCCAAGGGGTAGCGGACTCCTACGAGCAGTACTTC.

The CDR3 DNA reads as TGTGCCAGCAGTGGGACTAGCGGGAGCGCGAACACCGGGGAGCTGTTTTTT. Translated: CASSGTSGSANTGELFF. The rearrangement links TRBV6-4 to TRBJ2-2; 13 bases map to TRBD2. The V segment lost 4 bases and the J segment 0 bases; nucleotides outside the gene matches: 2. The germline V gene encodes CDR1 MRHNA and CDR2 SNTAGT. There are 17 residues in the CDR3.

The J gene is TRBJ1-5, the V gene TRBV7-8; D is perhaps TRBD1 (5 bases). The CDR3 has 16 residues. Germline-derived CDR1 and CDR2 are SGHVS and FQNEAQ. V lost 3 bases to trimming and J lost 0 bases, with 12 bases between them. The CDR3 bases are TGTGCCAGCAGCTTGGGGCAGGCCCTTAGCAATCAGCCCCAGCATTTT. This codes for CASSLGQALSNQPQHF.

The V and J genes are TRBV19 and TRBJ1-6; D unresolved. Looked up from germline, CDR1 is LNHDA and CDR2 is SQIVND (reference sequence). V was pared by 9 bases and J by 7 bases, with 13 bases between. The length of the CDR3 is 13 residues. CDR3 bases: TGTGCCAGCTCCGGGAGTCCAAATTCACCCCTCCACTTT. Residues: CASSGSPNSPLHF.

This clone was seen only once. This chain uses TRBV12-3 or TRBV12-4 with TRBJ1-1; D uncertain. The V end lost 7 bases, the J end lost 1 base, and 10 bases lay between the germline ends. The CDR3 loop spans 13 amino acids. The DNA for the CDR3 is TGTGCCAGCACTCGGGTTCGGAACACTGAAGCTTTCTTT. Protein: CASTRVRNTEAFF.

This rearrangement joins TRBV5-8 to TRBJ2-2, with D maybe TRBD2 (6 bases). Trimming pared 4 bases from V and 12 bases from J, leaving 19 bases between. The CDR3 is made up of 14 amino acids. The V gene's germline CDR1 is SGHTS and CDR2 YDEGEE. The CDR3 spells CASSPGDLGLKLFF. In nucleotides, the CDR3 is TGTGCCAGCAGCCCGGGGGATCTGGGCCTTAAGCTGTTTTTT.

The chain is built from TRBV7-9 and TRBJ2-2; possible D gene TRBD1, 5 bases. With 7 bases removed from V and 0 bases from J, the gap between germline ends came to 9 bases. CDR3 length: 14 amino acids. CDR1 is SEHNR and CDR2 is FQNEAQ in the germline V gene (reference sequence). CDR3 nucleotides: TGTGCCAGCACCCCCAGGGCGAACACCGGGGAGCTGTTTTTT. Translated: CASTPRANTGELFF.

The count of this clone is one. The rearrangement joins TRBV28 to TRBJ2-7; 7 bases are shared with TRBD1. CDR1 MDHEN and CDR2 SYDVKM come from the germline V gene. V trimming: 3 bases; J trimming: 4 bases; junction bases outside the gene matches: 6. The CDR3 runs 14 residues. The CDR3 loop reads CASSFLGQAYEQYF. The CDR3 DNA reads TGTGCCAGCAGTTTTCTAGGACAGGCGTACGAGCAGTACTTC.

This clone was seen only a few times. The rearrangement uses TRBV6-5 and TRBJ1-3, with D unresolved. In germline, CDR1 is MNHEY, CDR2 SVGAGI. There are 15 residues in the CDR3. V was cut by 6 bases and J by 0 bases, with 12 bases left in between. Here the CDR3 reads CASSPRGSSGNTIYF. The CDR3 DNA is TGTGCCAGCAGCCCACGTGGCTCCTCTGGAAACACCATATATTTT.